Presented here are 10 T cell receptor beta chains from one specimen sequenced in a study of cytomegalovirus exposure and HLA in healthy donors. The PCR ran on 60 Vbeta and 13 Jbeta primers. The repertoire was sequenced with immunoSEQ multiplex PCR; TCRdb's copy has only in-frame clones and lacks some. This table has about 150,000 clones, approximately 85% appearing once. Input material: PBMCs. Receptor source: a woman between 35 and 50 years old in good health and CMV-seronegative.

Notes on this clone: Other nucleotide sequences from this sample produce the same CDR3. The chain has TRBV6-6 and TRBJ1-2; D is ambiguous. The CDR3 consists of 12 residues. V was shortened by 10 bases and J by 2 bases, with 11 bases between the two germline ends. Germline-derived CDR1 and CDR2 are MNHNY and SVGAGI (reference sequence). The CDR3 DNA sequence: TGTGCCACTATGAGCGCCAACTATGGCTACACCTTC. This gives the protein CATMSANYGYTF.

The rearrangement joins TRBV5-6 to TRBJ2-3; 9 nucleotides line up with TRBD2. This CDR3 spans 15 amino acids. Germline V gene sequence: CDR1 SGHDT, CDR2 YYEEEE. V was pared by 7 bases and J by 6 bases, with 12 bases of the junction left unmatched. CDR3 sequence: CASGTGTSSRDTQYF. In DNA, the CDR3 is TGTGCCAGCGGTACCGGGACTAGCTCTAGGGATACGCAGTATTTT.

This sequence joins TRBV2 and TRBJ2-2; D is perhaps TRBD1 (8 bases). Trimming removed 9 bases from V and 7 bases from J, with 27 bases in between. This CDR3 is built from 17 residues. Germline CDR1 and CDR2: SNHLY and FYNNEI. CDR3 sequence (DNA): TGTGCCAGTAACTACAGGGGGGGGCAGGGATTGATCGGGGAGCTGTTTTTT. It is translated as CASNYRGGQGLIGELFF. The full variable domain, with the rest looked up from reference TRBV2 and TRBJ2-2, is EPEVTQTPSHQVTQMGQEVILRCVPISNHLYFYWYRQILGQKVEFLVSFYNNEISEKSEIFDDQFSVERPDGSNFTLKIRSTKLEDSAMYFCASNYRGGQGLIGELFFGEGSRLTVL.

The chain uses TRBV7-9 and TRBJ2-1; the D is unclear. This CDR3 has 14 amino acids. V lost 0 bases and J 4 bases, leaving 7 bases between the germline ends. Germline V gives CDR1 SEHNR, CDR2 FQNEAQ (reference sequence). This CDR3 is CASSLAVTYNEQFF. CDR3 coding DNA: TGTGCCAGCAGCTTAGCGGTCACTTACAATGAGCAGTTCTTC.

The genes are TRBV7-9 and TRBJ1-3; D unresolved. The germline V gene encodes CDR1 SEHNR and CDR2 FQNEAQ (reference sequence). V lost 4 bases and J 3 bases, leaving 13 bases between the germline ends. The CDR3 consists of 15 residues. The CDR3 coding sequence is TGTGCCAGCAGCTCGAGACTCGCGGTTGGAAACACCATATATTTT. Its protein product is CASSSRLAVGNTIYF.

The chain combines TRBV11-2 with TRBJ2-3; the match to TRBD2 covers 8 bases. The CDR3 has 15 residues. Germline CDR1 reads SGHAT; CDR2 reads FQNNGV. V lost 2 bases, J lost 3 bases, and 4 bases stayed unmatched. CDR3 coding DNA: TGTGCCAGCAGCTTAAGAGCGGGAGAGACAGATACGCAGTATTTT. This translates into CASSLRAGETDTQYF.

The chain employs TRBV7-9 and TRBJ2-5; D gene ambiguous. V lost 2 bases and J lost 0, with 10 bases in between. Germline CDR1 SEHNR, CDR2 FQNEAQ (reference sequence). The CDR3 loop spans 15 amino acids. CDR3 sequence reads: CASSLNSLNQETQYF. For the CDR3, the DNA is TGTGCCAGCAGCTTAAACAGCTTAAACCAAGAGACCCAGTACTTC.

The chain couples TRBV28 to TRBJ1-5; TRBD1 might be the D (6 bases). The V and J ends lost 6 bases and 2 bases respectively, with 11 bases between them. The CDR3 spans 14 residues. Per germline, CDR1 MDHEN and CDR2 SYDVKM. The CDR3 region is CASRLPGGNQPQHF. The CDR3 DNA sequence: TGTGCCAGCAGACTCCCAGGGGGCAATCAGCCCCAGCATTTT.

The chain has TRBV11-1 and TRBJ2-1; 7 bases are shared with TRBD2. Germline loops: CDR1 SGHAT, CDR2 FQDESV (reference sequence). Germline trimming cut 1 base from V and 10 bases from J; bases unmatched to any gene: 4. This CDR3 region has 13 residues. The CDR3 sequence is CASSLEPGLEQFF. The CDR3 bases are TGTGCCAGCAGCTTAGAGCCGGGACTAGAGCAGTTCTTC. Variable domain in full (rest from reference TRBV11-1 and TRBJ2-1): EAEVAQSPRYKITEKSQAVAFWCDPISGHATLYWYRQILGQGPELLVQFQDESVVDDSQLPKDRFSAERLKGVDSTLKIQPAELGDSAMYLCASSLEPGLEQFFGPGTRLTVL.

This clone showed up just a few times. The chain carries TRBV2 and TRBJ1-1; D perhaps matches TRBD1 (6 bases). This CDR3 has 12 amino acids. Germline V gene lookup returns CDR1 SNHLY and CDR2 FYNNEI. Trimming took off 7 bases at V and 9 bases at J, with 15 bases between the two ends. CDR3 nucleotide sequence: TGTGCCAGCATTCCGGGACAAGCAAAAGCTTTCTTT. Translating gives CASIPGQAKAFF. The full variable domain, rest sourced from reference TRBV2 and TRBJ1-1, is EPEVTQTPSHQVTQMGQEVILRCVPISNHLYFYWYRQILGQKVEFLVSFYNNEISEKSEIFDDQFSVERPDGSNFTLKIRSTKLEDSAMYFCASIPGQAKAFFGQGTRLTVV.